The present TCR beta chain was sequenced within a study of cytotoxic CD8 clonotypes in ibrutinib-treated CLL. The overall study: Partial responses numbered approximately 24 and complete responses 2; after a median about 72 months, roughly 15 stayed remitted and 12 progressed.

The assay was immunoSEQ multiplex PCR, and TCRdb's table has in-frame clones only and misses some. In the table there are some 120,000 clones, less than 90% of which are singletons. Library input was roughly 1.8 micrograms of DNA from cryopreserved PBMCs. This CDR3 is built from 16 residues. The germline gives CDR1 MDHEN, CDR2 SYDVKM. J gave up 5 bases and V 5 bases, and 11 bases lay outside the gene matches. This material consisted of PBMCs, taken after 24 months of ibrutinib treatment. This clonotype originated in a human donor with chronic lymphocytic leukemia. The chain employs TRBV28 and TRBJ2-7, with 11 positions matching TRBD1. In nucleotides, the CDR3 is TGTGCCAGCAGTCCCATACGGGACAGGGGGTCGAACGAGCAGTACTTC. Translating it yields CASSPIRDRGSNEQYF.